These T cell receptor beta chains were read from a single sample in a study of neoadjuvant anti-PD-1 for oral cavity cancer. Method: immunoSEQ multiplex PCR; TCRdb's copy keeps in-frame clones and lacks some. Of roughly 68,000 clones in the sample, about 90% were seen once. The sequencing used PBMCs, collected after nivolumab (anti-PD-1) treatment. These receptors were taken from a person aged 35-79 years with oral cavity squamous cell carcinoma. CDR3s include the opening cysteine and the closing phenylalanine or tryptophan. Fields, in order: J gene, V gene, CDR3 protein.

j_gene: TRBJ1-4; v_gene: TRBV5-4; CDR3aa: CASGQQGGGEKLFF
j_gene: TRBJ1-1; v_gene: TRBV7-3; CDR3aa: CASSLTTAGAEAFF
j_gene: TRBJ2-7; v_gene: TRBV29-1; CDR3aa: CSVGQGIGYEQYF
j_gene: TRBJ1-6; v_gene: TRBV2; CDR3aa: CASSLRSPRGDSPLHF
j_gene: TRBJ2-6; v_gene: TRBV11-2; CDR3aa: CASSLTGLSGANVLTF
j_gene: TRBJ1-5; v_gene: TRBV5-8; CDR3aa: CASSRRGRRSNQPQHF
j_gene: TRBJ1-2; v_gene: TRBV6-4; CDR3aa: CASSDGQGSSGYTF
j_gene: TRBJ2-7; v_gene: TRBV5-5; CDR3aa: CASSSGLPGEQYF
j_gene: TRBJ1-6; v_gene: TRBV27; CDR3aa: CATRALQGANSPLHF
j_gene: TRBJ2-3; v_gene: TRBV11-2; CDR3aa: CASRTARRASTDTQYF
j_gene: TRBJ2-5; v_gene: TRBV7-8; CDR3aa: CASSLSDQETQYF
j_gene: TRBJ1-1; v_gene: TRBV29-1; CDR3aa: CSVSLGTLNTEAFF
j_gene: TRBJ2-7; v_gene: TRBV6-5; CDR3aa: CASKPSGLARYEQYF
j_gene: TRBJ1-6; v_gene: TRBV7-8; CDR3aa: CASSSRTGPTNSPLHF
j_gene: TRBJ2-5; v_gene: TRBV10-1; CDR3aa: CASSENLGQGETQYF
j_gene: TRBJ2-2; v_gene: TRBV6-4; CDR3aa: CASSDSDGSELFF
j_gene: TRBJ1-5; v_gene: TRBV5-6; CDR3aa: CASSPPWNSNQPQHF
j_gene: TRBJ1-4; v_gene: TRBV6-1; CDR3aa: CASSDGGANEKLFF
j_gene: TRBJ2-2; v_gene: TRBV9; CDR3aa: CASSVGGENTGELFF
j_gene: TRBJ1-1; v_gene: TRBV6-6; CDR3aa: CASSPFSRRRTEAFF
j_gene: TRBJ1-3; v_gene: TRBV2; CDR3aa: CASSDVGAGNTIYF
j_gene: TRBJ2-7; v_gene: TRBV11-1; CDR3aa: CASSPGVGHHYEQYF
j_gene: TRBJ2-1; v_gene: TRBV6-1; CDR3aa: CASSEASSGRVLYGYNEQFF
j_gene: TRBJ1-2; v_gene: TRBV6-5; CDR3aa: CASTPYGTTYGYTF
j_gene: TRBJ1-4; v_gene: TRBV19; CDR3aa: CASSVPGTGDEKLFF
j_gene: TRBJ1-1; v_gene: TRBV29-1; CDR3aa: CSVEGAGTKVNTEAFF
j_gene: TRBJ2-7; v_gene: TRBV5-1; CDR3aa: CASSPAILLYEQYF
j_gene: TRBJ1-1; v_gene: TRBV5-1; CDR3aa: CASSLRGRGTEAFF
j_gene: TRBJ2-2; v_gene: TRBV27; CDR3aa: CASSHGVKGELFF
j_gene: TRBJ1-2; v_gene: TRBV6-5; CDR3aa: CASSYSGGHGYTF
j_gene: TRBJ1-3; v_gene: TRBV19; CDR3aa: CASSTLQGVRNTIYF
j_gene: TRBJ2-7; v_gene: TRBV6-6; CDR3aa: CASSPTDRDNEQYF
j_gene: TRBJ2-1; v_gene: TRBV28; CDR3aa: CASSPSGTSGGADQFF
j_gene: TRBJ1-3; v_gene: TRBV30; CDR3aa: CAWSKTGTNSGNTIYF
j_gene: TRBJ1-1; v_gene: TRBV15; CDR3aa: CATSRDRSGGFRAFF
j_gene: TRBJ2-7; v_gene: TRBV10-3; CDR3aa: CATSSGTYEQYF
j_gene: TRBJ2-1; v_gene: TRBV6-1; CDR3aa: CASSALGQSSYNEQFF
j_gene: TRBJ2-7; v_gene: TRBV9; CDR3aa: CASSAGTDSYEQYF
j_gene: TRBJ2-1; v_gene: TRBV4-1; CDR3aa: CASSRLGLSSYNEQFF
j_gene: TRBJ1-5; v_gene: TRBV4-1; CDR3aa: CASSQGQIQPQHF
j_gene: TRBJ1-1; v_gene: TRBV6-1; CDR3aa: CASSERRGLGSEAFF
j_gene: TRBJ2-2; v_gene: TRBV7-2; CDR3aa: CASSLGSGVGVGELFF